This T cell receptor (beta chain) came from a study of cytomegalovirus exposure and HLA in healthy donors. Overall study findings and caveats: The authors considered a cluster of highly shared sequence variants likely to be a sequencing artifact. HLA alleles were associated with some 16,000 TCR beta sequences in a later analysis at 0.05 false discovery rate. Associated with cytomegalovirus, according to the listing, were 150 to 200 TCR beta chains.

The primer mix had 60 Vbeta and 13 Jbeta primers. Assay used: immunoSEQ multiplex PCR; TCRdb lists only in-frame clones, some missing. The profile shows around 170,000 clones, 70% to 80% of them singletons. Per the germline V gene, CDR1 is LNHDA and CDR2 is SQIVND (reference sequence). Trimming took 5 bases from V and 2 from J; bases not matched to a gene: 8. This CDR3 contains 16 residues. Notes on this clone: Its antigen is not known.

The clonotype comes from a male donor in good health and CMV-seronegative. The V call is TRBV19, the J call TRBJ2-7; 11 nucleotides line up with TRBD2. The specimen sequenced was PBMCs. The CDR3 loop is CASSRGGTSGAYEQYF. The CDR3 bases are TGTGCCAGTAGTCGGGGGGGGACTAGCGGCGCCTACGAGCAGTACTTC.